These 18 T cell receptor beta chains were all obtained from the same sample, sequenced in a study of PD-1 blockade in classical Hodgkin lymphoma. TCRdb keeps only in-frame clones here, not all; method: immunoSEQ multiplex PCR. The table shows some 93,000 clones, with approximately 78% occurring only once. This sample's time point: cycle 4 day 1 (C4D1), after around six weeks of nivolumab. Every single patient, without exception, relapsed after autologous stem cell transplantation, and brentuximab vedotin exposure varied. The sequenced sample was peripheral blood mononuclear cells (PBMCs), obtained before the fourth cycle of nivolumab. The source of these receptors is a human donor with classical Hodgkin lymphoma.

The chain has TRBV19 and TRBJ2-1; 10 nucleotides align to TRBD2. The CDR3 has 16 residues. CDR1 is LNHDA, CDR2 SQIVND, per germline (reference sequence). The ends lost 3 bases at V and 0 bases at J; junction bases unmatched: 2. The CDR3 DNA follows: TGTGCCAGTAGTATCGGGACTAGCGTCTCCTACAATGAGCAGTTCTTC. Protein sequence: CASSIGTSVSYNEQFF.

This chain joins TRBV11-3 and TRBJ2-2; TRBD1 aligns across 7 bases. Germline CDR1 reads SGHNT; CDR2 reads YENEEA. The CDR3 loop spans 13 amino acids. J was trimmed by 4 bases and V by 4 bases; bases with no gene match: 0. The CDR3: CASSSGGTGELFF. In DNA, the CDR3 is TGTGCCAGCAGCTCAGGGGGCACCGGGGAGCTGTTTTTT.

The chain joins TRBV7-3 to TRBJ1-6; D is undetermined. The length of the CDR3 is 16 residues. Trimming removed 2 bases at V and 3 bases at J, with 11 bases between. CDR1 is SGHTA, CDR2 FQGTGA, per germline. DNA of the CDR3: TGTGCCAGCAGCTTATTAGGTGCAGGCTATAATTCACCCCTCCACTTT. This codes for CASSLLGAGYNSPLHF. The whole variable domain, filled in from reference TRBV7-3 and TRBJ1-6, reads GAGVSQTPSNKVTEKGKYVELRCDPISGHTALYWYRQSLGQGPEFLIYFQGTGAADDSGLPNDRFFAVRPEGSVSTLKIQRTERGDSAVYLCASSLLGAGYNSPLHFGNGTRLTVT.

Here the CDR3 reads CASSYSTGSGNTIYF. For the CDR3, the DNA is TGTGCCAGCAGTTACTCGACAGGCTCTGGAAACACCATATATTTT. This rearrangement joins TRBV6-5 to TRBJ1-3, with D possibly matching TRBD1 (6 bases). V was clipped by 0 bases and J by 0 bases, with 6 bases between them. The CDR3 extends over 15 amino acids. CDR1 is MNHEY and CDR2 is SVGAGI in the germline V gene.

This clone was observed a single time. This chain links TRBV18 with TRBJ1-2, with D hard to call. The CDR3 is made up of 14 amino acids. Trimming removed 2 bases from V and 4 bases from J, with 11 bases in between. Germline loops: CDR1 KGHSH, CDR2 LQKENI. CDR3 DNA: TGTGCCAGCTCACCAGAGACGGACCCCTATGGCTACACCTTC. It codes for CASSPETDPYGYTF. The whole variable domain, remainder taken from reference TRBV18 and TRBJ1-2, is NAGVMQNPRHLVRRRGQEARLRCSPMKGHSHVYWYRQLPEEGLKFMVYLQKENIIDESGMPKERFSAEFPKEGPSILRIQQVVRGDSAAYFCASSPETDPYGYTFGSGTRLTVV.

The chain carries TRBV5-4 and TRBJ2-2; the D call may be TRBD1 or TRBD2 (6 bases each). V was clipped by 5 bases and J by 0 bases, with 11 bases between them. CDR3 size: 15 residues. Germline CDR1 and CDR2: SGHNT and YYREEE (reference sequence). In DNA form, the CDR3 reads TGTGCCAGCAGGCTCGGGGGCCCGAACACCGGGGAGCTGTTTTTT. Residues: CASRLGGPNTGELFF. Full variable domain (rest looked up from reference TRBV5-4 and TRBJ2-2): ETGVTQSPTHLIKTRGQQVTLRCSSQSGHNTVSWYQQALGQGPQFIFQYYREEENGRGNFPPRFSGLQFPNYSSELNVNALELDDSALYLCASRLGGPNTGELFFGEGSRLTVL.

The genes are TRBV7-9 and TRBJ2-7; 10 positions agree with TRBD2. The CDR3 contains 14 residues. Per germline, CDR1 SEHNR and CDR2 FQNEAQ (reference sequence). V shed 4 bases and J 2 bases; nucleotides not matched to a gene: 2. CDR3 DNA sequence: TGTGCCAGCAGCTACCTAGCGGGAGCCTACGAGCAGTACTTC. Translating it yields CASSYLAGAYEQYF.

This chain joins TRBV9 and TRBJ1-5; no firm D call. Germline CDR1 SGDLS, CDR2 YYNGEE. Trimming cost V 2 bases and J 5 bases, with 8 bases left between them. The CDR3 loop spans 13 amino acids. The chain's CDR3 is CASSVLPDQPQHF. DNA for the CDR3: TGTGCCAGCAGCGTTCTACCCGATCAGCCCCAGCATTTT. The full variable domain, in which reference TRBV9 and TRBJ1-5 provide the parts outside the CDR3, is DSGVTQTPKHLITATGQRVTLRCSPRSGDLSVYWYQQSLDQGLQFLIQYYNGEERAKGNILERFSAQQFPDLHSELNLSSLELGDSALYFCASSVLPDQPQHFGDGTRLSIL.

The chain employs TRBV28 and TRBJ2-7; 11 nucleotides agree with TRBD2. Germline V gene lookup returns CDR1 MDHEN and CDR2 SYDVKM. This CDR3 is 17 amino acids long. Germline trimming cut 3 bases from V and 3 bases from J; bases unmatched to any gene: 10. CDR3 sequence (DNA): TGTGCCAGCAGTTTTTCCCCGGGGACTAGCGGAGGCTACGAGCAGTACTTC. Protein product: CASSFSPGTSGGYEQYF.

The gene calls are TRBV7-8 and TRBJ2-4; weak D call: TRBD1 (5 bases). Trimming shortened V by 5 bases and J by 5 bases, and 22 bases separated the two germline ends. This CDR3 comprises 17 residues. Per the germline V gene, CDR1 is SGHVS and CDR2 is FQNEAQ. The CDR3 DNA reads as TGTGCCAGCAGCCTAACGATTTGGCAGACAGTAGAAAACATTCAGTACTTC. It translates to CASSLTIWQTVENIQYF.

This clone was seen just once. The chain couples TRBV28 to TRBJ2-1; perhaps TRBD1 as D (7 bases). Trimming took 5 bases from V and 9 from J, leaving 11 bases between them. The CDR3 totals 12 residues. Germline CDR1 reads MDHEN; CDR2 reads SYDVKM. CDR3 nucleotides: TGTGCCAGCAGTCTCCAGGGGGGTGAGCAGTTCTTC. Residues: CASSLQGGEQFF.

The sample holds many counts of this clone. The chain employs TRBV30 and TRBJ1-1; D gene unclear. Germline loops: CDR1 GTSNPN, CDR2 SVGIG (reference sequence). The V gene lost 0 bases and the J gene lost 5 bases, with 10 bases spanning the gap. The CDR3 has 13 amino acids. The CDR3 coding sequence is TGTGCCTGGAGTGTAAGTTACGGGACTGAAGCTTTCTTT. Its translation is CAWSVSYGTEAFF.

Only one count was recorded for this clone. The chain employs TRBV7-9 and TRBJ1-1; a weak D match, TRBD1 (6 bases). The CDR3 extends over 16 amino acids. V lost 3 bases to trimming and J lost 6 bases, with 20 bases between them. Germline assignment: CDR1 SEHNR and CDR2 FQNEAQ (reference sequence). Here the CDR3 reads CASSFRDKDSLAEAFF. CDR3 coding DNA: TGTGCCAGCAGCTTTAGGGACAAGGATTCCCTCGCTGAAGCTTTCTTT.

This chain connects TRBV6-1 to TRBJ2-1, with D perhaps matching TRBD1 (6 bases). The germline CDR1 and CDR2 sequences are MNHNS and SASEGT. Trimming removed 5 bases from V and 1 base from J, with 9 bases in between. The CDR3 covers 14 residues. CDR3: CASSTDSSYNEQFF. For the CDR3, the DNA is TGTGCCAGCAGTACGGACAGTTCCTACAATGAGCAGTTCTTC.

The V gene is TRBV2, the J gene TRBJ2-4; a possible D gene is TRBD2 (6 bases). Germline-derived CDR1 and CDR2 are SNHLY and FYNNEI. Trimming removed 5 bases at V and 1 base at J, with 6 bases between. The CDR3 sequence is 13 residues long. For the CDR3, the DNA is TGTGCCAGCAGTCGGGAGGCCAAAAACATTCAGTACTTC. It specifies CASSREAKNIQYF.

This clone is a singleton in its sample. This chain connects TRBV7-6 to TRBJ2-7, with 9 nucleotides matching TRBD1. The CDR3 loop spans 15 amino acids. From germline, CDR1 is SGHVS and CDR2 FNYEAQ. After removal of 4 bases from V and 1 base from J, the junction contained 5 bases not matched to a gene. DNA of the CDR3: TGTGCCAGCAGCTCCGGGACAGGGAGGTCCTACGAGCAGTACTTC. Protein: CASSSGTGRSYEQYF.

This clone was seen a handful of times. J is TRBJ2-5 and V is TRBV25-1; D remains unclear. Trimming pared 6 bases from V and 2 bases from J, leaving 22 bases between. The CDR3 has 17 amino acids. Germline V gene lookup returns CDR1 MGHDK and CDR2 SYGVNS. The CDR3 sequence: CASSQNLPGSVQETQYF. CDR3 DNA: TGTGCCAGCAGCCAGAACCTCCCGGGCAGTGTACAAGAGACCCAGTACTTC.

The V and J genes are TRBV4-2 and TRBJ1-2; the D gene is possibly TRBD1 (5 bases). V was pared by 0 bases and J by 4 bases, with 18 bases between. Germline V CDR1 and CDR2: LGHNA, YNFKEQ. CDR3 length equals 17 residues. CDR3 nucleotide sequence: TGTGCCAGCAGCCAAGATTTGTCAGCGGGGGGAGGCTATGGCTACACCTTC. Its protein is CASSQDLSAGGGYGYTF.